This T cell receptor (beta chain) comes out of a study of blood T cell repertoires in COVID-19. Germline CDR1 reads KGHDR; CDR2 reads SFDVKD. V lost 4 bases, J lost 8 bases, and 12 bases stayed unmatched. CDR3 length equals 16 residues. Clones were read by immunoSEQ multiplex PCR, and TCRdb kept only the in-frame ones, dropping some. Of roughly 250,000 clones in the sample, approximately 83% were seen once. In its sample, this clone was seen once. This clonotype originated in a human donor in a cohort sampled during active COVID-19. This chain joins TRBV24-1 and TRBJ1-2; TRBD1 aligns across 10 bases. Material for sequencing was peripheral blood. CDR3 bases: TGTGCCACCAGTGAGGGGTCTAGACAGGGGGCGGACGGCTACACCTTC. This translates into CATSEGSRQGADGYTF.